Included here is one T cell receptor beta chain sequence, with context. The data originate from a study of blood T cell repertoires in COVID-19. Overall study context: From T cells, B-cell-depleted T cells, or PBMCs came the material, which was cDNA or gDNA.

Using immunoSEQ multiplex PCR, the repertoire was profiled, and TCRdb retains in-frame clones only, with some absent. The sample consists of 110,000 to 150,000 clones, around 83% of them appearing once. The source of this sequence is a woman older than 75 with acute or convalescent COVID-19. Specimen: peripheral blood.

Written as DNA, the CDR3 is TGTGCCAGCAGCCAAGAGTGGGGGGGTTCCTACGAGCAGTACTTC. Encoded protein: CASSQEWGGSYEQYF. The chain employs TRBV4-2 and TRBJ2-7; 7 bases align to TRBD2. The V gene's germline CDR1 is LGHNA and CDR2 YNFKEQ. CDR3 size: 15 residues. After removal of 0 bases from V and 1 base from J, the junction contained 3 bases not matched to a gene.